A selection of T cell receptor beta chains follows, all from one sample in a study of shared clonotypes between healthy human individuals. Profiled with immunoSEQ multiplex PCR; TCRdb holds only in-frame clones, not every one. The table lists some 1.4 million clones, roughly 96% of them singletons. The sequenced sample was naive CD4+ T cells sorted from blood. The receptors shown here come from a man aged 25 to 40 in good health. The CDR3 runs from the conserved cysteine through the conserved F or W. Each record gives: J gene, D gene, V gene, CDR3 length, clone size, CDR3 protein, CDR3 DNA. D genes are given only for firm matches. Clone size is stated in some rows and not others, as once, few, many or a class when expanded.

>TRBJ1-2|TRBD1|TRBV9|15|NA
CASSELGQGHYGYTF
TGTGCCAGCAGCGAACTGGGACAGGGGCACTATGGCTACACCTTC
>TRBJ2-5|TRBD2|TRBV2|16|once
CASSDRSSAGVKTQYF
TGTGCCAGCAGCGACCGAAGTAGCGCGGGAGTAAAGACCCAGTACTTC
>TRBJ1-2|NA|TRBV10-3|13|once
CAISIRVIDGYTF
TGTGCCATCAGCATCAGGGTCATCGATGGCTACACCTTC
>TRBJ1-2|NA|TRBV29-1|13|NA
CSVAEDLSRGYTF
TGCAGCGTGGCCGAAGACTTATCCCGCGGCTACACCTTC
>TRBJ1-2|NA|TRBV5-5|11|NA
CASSLWRGYTF
TGTGCCAGCAGCTTATGGAGGGGCTACACCTTC
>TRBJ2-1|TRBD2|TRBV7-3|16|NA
CASSQAGLAGINEQFF
TGTGCCAGCAGCCAAGCGGGGCTAGCGGGAATCAATGAGCAGTTCTTC
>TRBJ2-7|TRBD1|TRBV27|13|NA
CASSFQGAYEQYF
TGTGCCAGCAGTTTTCAGGGGGCCTACGAGCAGTACTTC
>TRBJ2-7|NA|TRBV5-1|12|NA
CASSLDIYEQYF
TGCGCCAGCAGCTTGGACATTTACGAGCAGTACTTC
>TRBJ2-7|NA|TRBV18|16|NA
CASSPRPAVHSYEQYF
TGTGCCAGCTCACCTCGTCCGGCGGTCCACTCCTACGAGCAGTACTTC
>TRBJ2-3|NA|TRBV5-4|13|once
CASSMTDTDTQYF
TGTGCCAGCAGCATGACAGACACAGATACGCAGTATTTT
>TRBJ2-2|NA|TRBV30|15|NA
CAWGFRGLNTGELFF
TGTGCCTGGGGCTTCAGGGGACTGAACACCGGGGAGCTGTTTTTT
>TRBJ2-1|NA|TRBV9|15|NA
CASSVASSRYTEQFF
TGTGCCAGCAGCGTGGCTTCAAGCCGATACACTGAGCAGTTCTTC
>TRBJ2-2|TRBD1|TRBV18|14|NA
CASAGQGNTGELFF
TGTGCCAGCGCCGGACAGGGGAACACCGGGGAGCTGTTTTTT
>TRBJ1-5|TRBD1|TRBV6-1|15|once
CASSTTGGSGQPQHF
TGTGCCAGCAGTACAACAGGGGGTTCAGGTCAGCCCCAGCATTTT
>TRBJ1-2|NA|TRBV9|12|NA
CASSVDGYGYTF
TGTGCCAGCAGCGTAGATGGCTATGGCTACACCTTC
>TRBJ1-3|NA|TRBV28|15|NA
CASFREGRSGNTIYF
TGTGCCAGCTTTCGAGAGGGCCGGTCTGGAAACACCATATATTTT
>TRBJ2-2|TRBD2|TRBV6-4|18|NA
CASKDAGTSGSYTGELFF
TGTGCCAGCAAAGACGCCGGGACTAGCGGGAGCTACACCGGGGAGCTGTTTTTT
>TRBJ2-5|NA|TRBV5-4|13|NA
CASSRGGQETQYF
TGTGCCAGCAGCCGGGGTGGCCAAGAGACCCAGTACTTC
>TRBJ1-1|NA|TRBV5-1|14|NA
CASSRDNMNTEAFF
TGCGCCAGCAGCCGAGACAACATGAACACTGAAGCTTTCTTT
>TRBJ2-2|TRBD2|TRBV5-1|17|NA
CASSSPGAGRDTGELFF
TGCGCCAGCAGTTCCCCGGGGGCCGGGAGGGACACCGGGGAGCTGTTTTTT
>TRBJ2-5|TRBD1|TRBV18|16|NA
CASSPQWTGGQETQYF
TGTGCCAGCTCACCACAATGGACAGGGGGCCAGGAGACCCAGTACTTC
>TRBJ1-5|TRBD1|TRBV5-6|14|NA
CASSFWDRDQPQHF
TGTGCCAGCAGCTTTTGGGACAGGGATCAGCCCCAGCATTTT
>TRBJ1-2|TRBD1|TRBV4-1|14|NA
CASSQDRATGGYTF
TGCGCCAGCAGCCAGGACAGGGCAACGGGTGGCTACACCTTC
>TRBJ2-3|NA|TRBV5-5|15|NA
CASSLAKTSADTQYF
TGTGCCAGCAGCTTGGCCAAAACGTCGGCAGATACGCAGTATTTT
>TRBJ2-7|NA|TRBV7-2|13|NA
CASSNRGFYEQYF
TGTGCCAGCAGCAATCGAGGGTTTTACGAGCAGTACTTC
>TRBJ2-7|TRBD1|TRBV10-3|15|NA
CAISVEGGALGEQYF
TGTGCCATCAGTGTGGAAGGGGGCGCTTTGGGCGAGCAGTACTTC
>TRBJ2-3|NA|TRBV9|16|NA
CASSVETGHRTDTQYF
TGTGCCAGCAGCGTAGAGACAGGCCACCGCACAGATACGCAGTATTTT
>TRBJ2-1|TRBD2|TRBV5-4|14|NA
CASSLTSGTNEQFF
TGTGCCAGCAGCTTAACTAGCGGTACCAATGAGCAGTTCTTC
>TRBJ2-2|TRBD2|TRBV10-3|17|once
CAISVGASGGNTGELFF
TGTGCCATCAGTGTTGGGGCTAGCGGGGGCAACACCGGGGAGCTGTTTTTT
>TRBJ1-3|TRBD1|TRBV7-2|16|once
CASSSRTGPYEGTIYF
TGTGCCAGCAGCTCCCGGACAGGGCCTTATGAGGGCACCATATATTTT
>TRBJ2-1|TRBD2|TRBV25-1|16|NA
CASLRLLAGFYNEQFF
TGTGCCAGCCTCCGTCTACTAGCGGGCTTTTACAATGAGCAGTTCTTC
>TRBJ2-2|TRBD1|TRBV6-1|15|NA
CASSDQGAGTGELFF
TGTGCCAGCAGTGATCAGGGGGCTGGTACCGGGGAGCTGTTTTTT
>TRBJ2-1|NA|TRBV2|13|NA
CASSNRRDNEQFF
TGTGCCAGCAGTAACCGGCGGGATAATGAGCAGTTCTTC
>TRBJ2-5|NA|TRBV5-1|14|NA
CASSVMTSQETQYF
TGCGCCAGCAGCGTCATGACTAGTCAAGAGACCCAGTACTTC
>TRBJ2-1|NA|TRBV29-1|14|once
CSVVGQGGINEQFF
TGCAGCGTTGTAGGGCAGGGTGGAATCAATGAGCAGTTCTTC
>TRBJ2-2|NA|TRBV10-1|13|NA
CASSVLRTGELFF
TGCGCCAGCAGTGTTTTGAGGACCGGGGAGCTGTTTTTT
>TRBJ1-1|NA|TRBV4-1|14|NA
CASSQPTANTEAFF
TGCGCCAGCAGCCAACCGACAGCAAACACTGAAGCTTTCTTT
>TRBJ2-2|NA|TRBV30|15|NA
CAWSDLQGNTGELFF
TGTGCCTGGAGTGACCTACAGGGGAACACCGGGGAGCTGTTTTTT
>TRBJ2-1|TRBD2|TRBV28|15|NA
CASSSAGLARDEQFF
TGTGCCAGCTCATCAGCCGGACTAGCCAGGGATGAGCAGTTCTTC
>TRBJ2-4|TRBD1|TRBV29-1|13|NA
CSVRGLDMNIQYF
TGCAGCGTTAGGGGGCTAGATATGAACATTCAGTACTTC
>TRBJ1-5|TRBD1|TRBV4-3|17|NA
CASSQGTGTGGNQPQHF
TGCGCCAGCAGCCAAGGGACAGGGACAGGGGGCAATCAGCCCCAGCATTTT
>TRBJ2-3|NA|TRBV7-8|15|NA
CASSSAPRPPDTQYF
TGTGCCAGCAGCTCCGCCCCCCGGCCCCCAGATACGCAGTATTTT
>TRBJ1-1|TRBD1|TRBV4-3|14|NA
CASSRGTGRTEAFF
TGCGCCAGCAGCCGAGGGACAGGGAGGACTGAAGCTTTCTTT
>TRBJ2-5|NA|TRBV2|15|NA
CASRQEGWGQETQYF
TGTGCCAGCAGACAAGAAGGGTGGGGACAAGAGACCCAGTACTTC
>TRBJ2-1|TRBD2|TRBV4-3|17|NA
CASSQGLGLASYNEQFF
TGCGCCAGCAGCCAAGGCTTAGGACTAGCATCTTACAATGAGCAGTTCTTC
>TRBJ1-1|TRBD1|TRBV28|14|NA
CASSESGGNTEAFF
TGTGCCAGCAGCGAATCAGGGGGGAACACTGAAGCTTTCTTT
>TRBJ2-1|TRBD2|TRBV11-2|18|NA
CASSLTRTSSGSSDEQFF
TGTGCCAGCAGCCTTACACGTACCTCTAGCGGGAGTTCCGATGAGCAGTTCTTC
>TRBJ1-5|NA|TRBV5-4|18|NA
CASSSRDEQSNSNQPQHF
TGTGCCAGCAGCTCCCGGGACGAACAGTCGAATAGCAATCAGCCCCAGCATTTT
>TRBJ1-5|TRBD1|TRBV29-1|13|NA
CSASQGGDQPQHF
TGCAGCGCCTCACAGGGGGGGGATCAGCCCCAGCATTTT
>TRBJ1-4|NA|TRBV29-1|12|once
CSVAPSGEKLFF
TGCAGCGTCGCACCAAGCGGTGAAAAACTGTTTTTT
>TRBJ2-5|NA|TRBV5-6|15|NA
CASSADSPVGETQYF
TGTGCCAGCAGCGCGGACAGTCCGGTTGGTGAGACCCAGTACTTC
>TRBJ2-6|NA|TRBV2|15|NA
CASSEFSPGANVLTF
TGTGCCAGCAGTGAATTCTCTCCTGGGGCCAACGTCCTGACTTTC
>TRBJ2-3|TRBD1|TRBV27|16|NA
CASSLGRGIGTDTQYF
TGTGCCAGCAGTTTAGGCAGGGGGATCGGCACAGATACGCAGTATTTT
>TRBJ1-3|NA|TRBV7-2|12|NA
CASSLYGNTIYF
TGTGCCAGCAGCTTGTACGGAAACACCATATATTTT
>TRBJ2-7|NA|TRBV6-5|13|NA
CASSYGGTYEQYF
TGTGCCAGCAGTTACGGCGGAACCTACGAGCAGTACTTC
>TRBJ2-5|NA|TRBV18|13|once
CASSPEAGETQYF
TGTGCCAGCTCACCGGAAGCGGGAGAGACCCAGTACTTC
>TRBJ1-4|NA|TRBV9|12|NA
CASSPGAEKLFF
TGTGCCAGCAGCCCAGGGGCCGAAAAACTGTTTTTT